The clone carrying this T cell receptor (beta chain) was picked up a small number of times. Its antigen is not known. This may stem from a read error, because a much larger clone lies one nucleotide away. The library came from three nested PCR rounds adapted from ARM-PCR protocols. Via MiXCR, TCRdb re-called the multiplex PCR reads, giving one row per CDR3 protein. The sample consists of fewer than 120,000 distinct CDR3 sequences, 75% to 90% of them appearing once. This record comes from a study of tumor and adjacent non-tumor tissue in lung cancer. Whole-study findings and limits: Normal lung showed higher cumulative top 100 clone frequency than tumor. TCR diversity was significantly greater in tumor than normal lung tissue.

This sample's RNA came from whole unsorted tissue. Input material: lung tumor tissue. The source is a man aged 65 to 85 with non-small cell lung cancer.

The CDR3 is CASRGTGTQPQHF. The CDR3 DNA reads as TGTGCCAGCAGGGGGACAGGGACTCAGCCCCAGCATTTT. V is TRBV12-3 or TRBV12-4 and J is TRBJ1-5, with 9 bases identical to TRBD1. CDR3 length: 13 residues. V was clipped by 6 bases and J by 6 bases; unmatched bases: 3.